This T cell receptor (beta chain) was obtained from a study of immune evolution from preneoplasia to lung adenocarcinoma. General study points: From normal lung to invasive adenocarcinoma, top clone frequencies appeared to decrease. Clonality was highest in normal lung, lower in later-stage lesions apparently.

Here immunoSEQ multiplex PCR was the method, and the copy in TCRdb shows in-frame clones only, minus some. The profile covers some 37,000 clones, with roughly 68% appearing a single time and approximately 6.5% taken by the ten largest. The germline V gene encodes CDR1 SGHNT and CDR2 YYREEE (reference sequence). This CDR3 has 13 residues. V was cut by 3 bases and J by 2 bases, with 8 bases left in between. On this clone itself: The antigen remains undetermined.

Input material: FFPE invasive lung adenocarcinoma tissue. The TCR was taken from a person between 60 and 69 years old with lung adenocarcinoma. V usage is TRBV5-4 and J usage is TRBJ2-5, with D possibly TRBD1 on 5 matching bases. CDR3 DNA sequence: TGTGCCAGCAGCTCGCCAGGGCAAGAGACCCAGTACTTC. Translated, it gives CASSSPGQETQYF.